This TCR beta chain was documented in a study of blood T cell repertoires in COVID-19. Study background: T cells, B-cell-depleted T cells, or PBMCs provided the cDNA or gDNA that served as material.

While infection was still active, Seattle patients were enrolled and then followed longitudinally. V was pared by 4 bases and J by 4 bases, with 6 bases of the junction left unmatched. CDR1 is SGDLS, CDR2 YYNGEE, per germline. The CDR3 length is 14 residues. Profiled with immunoSEQ multiplex PCR; TCRdb holds only in-frame clones, not every one. The sample contains approximately 170,000 clones, 84% of which appear only once. The specimen sequenced was peripheral blood. The chain combines TRBV9 with TRBJ1-2, with TRBD1 matching over 8 bases. This receptor was obtained from a woman of 80 years or more with COVID-19, enrolled during active disease. For the CDR3, the DNA is TGTGCCAGCAGCCAAGGACAGGGTTCCTATGGCTACACCTTC. Its protein is CASSQGQGSYGYTF.